These 7 T cell receptor beta chains came from one sample sequenced in a study of human T cells and chemical hapten exposure. In TCRdb, the RACE reads were re-called with MiXCR into one record per CDR3 protein. The table includes 150,000 or so distinct CDR3 sequences, approximately 15% detected once. This sample's time point: patch test 1, 2 weeks after DPC sensitization. The treatment was: therapeutic diphenylcyclopropenone sensitization with weekly scalp DPC. The input for sequencing was whole blood, taken in connection with sensitization to the hapten diphenylcyclopropenone (DPC). These receptors came from a woman aged 25 to 45 with alopecia areata. Some clones in this sample may be carry-over from other donors' samples.

V usage is TRBV7-9 and J usage is TRBJ2-3; unclear D gene. The CDR3 consists of 15 residues. Germline V CDR1 and CDR2: SEHNR, FQNEAQ (reference sequence). The V gene lost 3 bases and the J gene lost 3 bases, with 13 bases spanning the gap. CDR3 coding DNA: TGTGCCAGCAGCTTTACTTCTCGAGGAACAGATACGCAGTATTTT. It codes for CASSFTSRGTDTQYF.

The chain links TRBV7-9 to TRBJ2-1; D not resolved. Germline loops: CDR1 SEHNR, CDR2 FQNEAQ (reference sequence). This CDR3 is 15 amino acids long. Trimming took 5 bases from V and 0 from J, leaving 11 bases between them. The CDR3 here is CASSPRLHSYNEQFF. The DNA of the CDR3 is TGTGCCAGCAGCCCCCGACTCCACTCCTACAATGAGCAGTTCTTC.

The chain joins TRBV10-3 to TRBJ2-5; 8 bases agree with TRBD1. The trim removed 7 bases at V and 2 bases at J, leaving 3 bases unmatched. The CDR3 runs 13 residues. Germline CDR1 ENHRY, CDR2 SYGVKD. The CDR3 is CAIKGQGQETQYF. CDR3 bases: TGTGCCATCAAAGGACAGGGTCAAGAGACCCAGTACTTC.

On this clonotype: At one end the junction does not follow the germline gene, possibly because of a read error. This rearrangement joins TRBV20-1 to TRBJ1-1; maybe TRBD1 (5 bases). Germline assignment: CDR1 DFQATT and CDR2 SNEGSKA (reference sequence). The CDR3 length is 11 residues. This chain's CDR3 is CSAGDSLEAFF. CDR3 DNA sequence: TGCAGTGCTGGAGACAGCCTCGAAGCTTTCTTT.

This clonotype was detected ten times or more. The rearrangement links TRBV29-1 to TRBJ2-1; 11 positions agree with TRBD1. Germline CDR1 and CDR2: SQVTM and ANQGSEA. The CDR3 contains 17 residues. Trimming took 6 bases from V and 4 from J; bases not matched to a gene: 14. The chain's CDR3 is CSVALYMDRGQYNEQFF. The DNA for the CDR3 is TGCAGCGTCGCACTTTACATGGACAGGGGGCAGTACAATGAGCAGTTCTTC.

This clonotype occurred a few times. The genes are TRBV7-2 and TRBJ2-5; tentatively, D is TRBD2 (6 bases). Trimming pared 1 base from V and 5 bases from J, leaving 11 bases between. This CDR3 region has 14 residues. Per the germline V gene, CDR1 is SGHTA and CDR2 is FQGNSA. The CDR3 protein is CASSLEMRGETQYF. DNA for the CDR3: TGTGCCAGCAGCTTAGAGATGCGGGGTGAGACCCAGTACTTC.

Many counts were recorded for this clonotype. The J gene is TRBJ1-4, the V gene TRBV30; D is uncertain. There are 14 residues in the CDR3. Germline V gives CDR1 GTSNPN, CDR2 SVGIG (reference sequence). Between the trimmed V and J ends, which lost 0 bases and 17 bases, there was a span of 22 bases. The CDR3 spells CAWSVLRRGKGLFF. In nucleotides, the CDR3 is TGTGCCTGGAGTGTACTCCGACGTGGAAAGGGCCTCTTTTTT.